The clone carrying this T cell receptor (beta chain) was observed a single time. The germline V gene has CDR1 MNHEY and CDR2 SVGEGT. The CDR3 runs 19 residues. V gave up 6 bases and J gave up 2 bases; unmatched junction bases: 17. The table came from immunoSEQ multiplex PCR; TCRdb's copy has only in-frame clones and leaves some out. This table has 450,000 or so clones, around nine tenths appearing once. The source of the sample is a study of blood T cell repertoires in COVID-19. Sequenced input: peripheral blood. J is TRBJ1-5 and V is TRBV6-2 or TRBV6-3, with 9 bases that match TRBD1. The receptor comes from a woman aged 40 to 50 with COVID-19, enrolled during active disease. The CDR3 sequence is CASSGGPGQGVRGNQPQHF. CDR3 bases: TGTGCCAGCAGCGGTGGACCGGGACAGGGTGTAAGGGGCAATCAGCCCCAGCATTTT.